This T cell receptor beta chain derives from a study of PD-1 blockade in classical Hodgkin lymphoma. Whole-study context: Patients were administered nivolumab (3 mg/kg intravenously) every 2 weeks.

As regards this clone: The antigen is undetermined.

Time point meaning: cycle 4 day 1 (C4D1), after 5 to 7 weeks of nivolumab. All trial patients relapsed after autologous stem cell transplantation. Germline CDR1 reads SGHAT; CDR2 reads FQNNGV. Trimming at V came to 5 bases and at J to 1 base, leaving 7 bases not matched to a gene. The CDR3 has 15 amino acids. The study's findings and limits: Relative to healthy donors, newly diagnosed patients reportedly had lower baseline TCR diversity, which was reported as lower still in relapsed/refractory patients. What drove the repertoire differences, possibly disease activity or prior therapy, has not been defined.

Data came from immunoSEQ multiplex PCR; TCRdb stores just in-frame clones and leaves some out. Of about 90,000 clones in the sample, 90% were seen once. The TCR originated in a human donor with classical Hodgkin lymphoma. Here the sequenced sample was peripheral blood mononuclear cells (PBMCs), taken before the fourth cycle of nivolumab. The chain is built from TRBV11-2 and TRBJ2-5; 7 nucleotides line up with TRBD1. CDR3 region: CASSPRTGGQETQYF. DNA for the CDR3: TGTGCCAGCAGCCCGCGGACAGGAGGCCAAGAGACCCAGTACTTC. Based on the CDR3 plus reference TRBV11-2 and TRBJ2-5, the full variable domain is EAGVAQSPRYKIIEKRQSVAFWCNPISGHATLYWYQQILGQGPKLLIQFQNNGVVDDSQLPKDRFSAERLKGVDSTLKIQPAKLEDSAVYLCASSPRTGGQETQYFGPGTRLLVL.